This T cell receptor (beta chain) derives from a study of T cell changes during pregnancy in multiple sclerosis. The data were produced by immunoSEQ multiplex PCR, yet TCRdb's version contains in-frame clones alone and is incomplete. The table shows about 44,000 clones, with around nine tenths occurring only once. Germline CDR1 reads SGHDN; CDR2 reads FVKESK. The V segment lost 4 bases and the J segment 3 bases; nucleotides outside the gene matches: 5. The CDR3 totals 15 residues. This clone was picked up a small number of times. The rearrangement joins TRBV14 to TRBJ2-1; 8 bases fit TRBD1. The sample was CD4+ T cells from peripheral blood mononuclear cells, taken before pregnancy. This TCR was recovered from a female donor with multiple sclerosis, enrolled in a pregnancy study. CDR3 sequence reads: CASSLRTGFYNEQFF. For the CDR3, the DNA is TGTGCCAGCAGCCTCCGGACAGGGTTCTACAATGAGCAGTTCTTC.